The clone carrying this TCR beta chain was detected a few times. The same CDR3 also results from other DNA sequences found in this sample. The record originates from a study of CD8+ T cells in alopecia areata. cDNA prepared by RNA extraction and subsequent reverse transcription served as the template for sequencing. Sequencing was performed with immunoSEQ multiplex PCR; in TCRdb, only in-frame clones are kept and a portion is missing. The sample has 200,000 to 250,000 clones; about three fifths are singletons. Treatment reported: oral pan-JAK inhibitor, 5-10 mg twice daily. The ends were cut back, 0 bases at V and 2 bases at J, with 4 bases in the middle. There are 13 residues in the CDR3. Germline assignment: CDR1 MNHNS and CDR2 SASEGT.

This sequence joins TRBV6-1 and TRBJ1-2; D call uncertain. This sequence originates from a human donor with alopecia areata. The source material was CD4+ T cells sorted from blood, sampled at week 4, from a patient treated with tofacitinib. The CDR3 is CASSEAGNYGYTF. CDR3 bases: TGTGCCAGCAGTGAAGCAGGGAACTATGGCTACACCTTC.